The 13 T cell receptor beta chains below were found in one sample sequenced in a study of T cell repertoires in cytomegalovirus infection. Their recognized antigens are unknown. Using its own MiXCR run on the reads, TCRdb lists one record per CDR3 protein. The profile shows about 480,000 distinct CDR3 sequences, more than 30% of them singletons. Sequenced here: cultured PBMCs, sampled from culture after CMV antigen stimulation. These receptor sequences come from a human donor in good health (CMV status not recorded). Some clones in this sample may be carry-over from other donors' samples.

The V gene is TRBV20-1, the J gene TRBJ2-7; a possible D gene is TRBD1 (6 bases). The CDR3 covers 11 residues. The V and J ends lost 5 bases and 13 bases respectively, with 18 bases between them. Germline CDR1 is DFQATT and CDR2 is SNEGSKA (reference sequence). CDR3 DNA sequence: TGCAGTGCTCTAACAGGGAAGTACCTCTACTTC. Residues: CSALTGKYLYF.

Notes on this clonotype: The CDR3 ends on some other residue instead of the conserved phenylalanine or tryptophan, so this is likely a read error. V is TRBV7-8 and J is TRBJ2-2; 13 nucleotides match TRBD2. CDR3 size: 17 residues. Unmatched junction bases numbered 5, after V lost 2 bases and J lost 5 bases. Germline V gene lookup returns CDR1 SGHVS and CDR2 FQNEAQ. CDR3 in amino acids: CASSLRTSGSLTGELFL. In nucleotides, the CDR3 is TGTGCCAGCAGCTTAAGGACTAGCGGGAGTCTTACCGGGGAGCTGTTTTTG.

The J gene is TRBJ2-4, the V gene TRBV7-2; D gene ambiguous. In germline, CDR1 is SGHTA, CDR2 FQGNSA. V was trimmed by 3 bases and J by 1 base, leaving 10 bases between them. This CDR3 is built from 15 residues. The CDR3 is CASSLVVTAKNIQYF. CDR3 in DNA: TGTGCCAGCAGCTTGGTCGTAACTGCCAAAAACATTCAGTACTTC. The whole variable domain, remainder taken from reference TRBV7-2 and TRBJ2-4, is GAGVSQSPSNKVTEKGKDVELRCDPISGHTALYWYRQSLGQGLEFLIYFQGNSAPDKSGLPSDRFSAERTGGSVSTLTIQRTQQEDSAVYLCASSLVVTAKNIQYFGAGTRLSVL.

V and J are TRBV7-9 and TRBJ2-7, with D perhaps matching TRBD2 (5 bases). The CDR3 spans 15 residues. Deletions cut 5 bases from V and 2 bases from J, with 16 bases between. Germline V CDR1 and CDR2: SEHNR, FQNEAQ (reference sequence). In DNA, the CDR3 is TGTGCCAGCAGCCCCGCGTTGAGGGTGACCTACGAGCAGTACTTC. Translated, it gives CASSPALRVTYEQYF.

This clonotype was seen only a few times. This chain links TRBV7-6 with TRBJ2-6; D unresolved. The CDR3 is 16 residues long. Germline V lookup: CDR1 SGHVS, CDR2 FNYEAQ. Trimming took off 1 base at V and 7 bases at J, with 14 bases between the two ends. CDR3 DNA: TGTGCCAGCAGCTTAGATATGGGTGTTGGTGCCAACGTCCTGACTTTC. Its translation: CASSLDMGVGANVLTF.

As for this clonotype: Sequence at one end of the junction differs from germline and may be a read error. The chain links TRBV5-3 to TRBJ2-7; D remains unclear. TRBV5-3 is assigned to the ORF class and has an uncertain function. This CDR3 has 11 amino acids. DNA of the CDR3: TGTGCCAGCAGCTTGGAAGTCGAGCAGTACTTC. It yields the protein CASSLEVEQYF.

The sample holds a few counts of this clonotype. The rearrangement links TRBV28 to TRBJ1-6, with 7 bases lining up with TRBD1. Germline V gene sequence: CDR1 MDHEN, CDR2 SYDVKM. The CDR3 sequence is 15 residues long. The J segment lost 7 bases and the V segment lost 6 bases, leaving 9 bases of the junction unmatched. The CDR3 region has the DNA TGTGCCAGCAGGGGGACAGTTGGGGCCAATTCACCCCTCCACTTT. It codes for CASRGTVGANSPLHF.

J is TRBJ2-7 and V is TRBV12-3 or TRBV12-4; D might be TRBD1 or TRBD2, each matching 5 bases. Trimming stripped 6 bases from V and 2 bases from J, with 11 bases between. CDR3 length: 13 amino acids. The CDR3 sequence: CASRTGQTYEQYF. Here the CDR3 DNA reads TGTGCCAGCAGGACGGGGCAGACCTACGAGCAGTACTTC.

The V gene is TRBV7-2, the J gene TRBJ2-5; D call uncertain. Per germline, CDR1 SGHTA and CDR2 FQGNSA. The CDR3 is made up of 11 amino acids. V was clipped by 6 bases and J by 14 bases, with 16 bases between them. CDR3 nucleotide sequence: TGTGCCAGCAGTTCTGGCCTGCCGCAATACTTC. This sequence encodes CASSSGLPQYF.

The V and J genes are TRBV3-1 and TRBJ2-3; the match to TRBD2 covers 10 bases. CDR1 is LGHDT, CDR2 YNNKEL, per germline (reference sequence). The CDR3 has 16 residues. V lost 4 bases, J lost 6 bases, and 10 bases stayed unmatched. CDR3 bases: TGTGCCAGCAGCCCCCCAGCGGGAGGGATGAGGGATACGCAGTATTTT. This sequence encodes CASSPPAGGMRDTQYF.

The table lists this clonotype with a few counts. This rearrangement joins TRBV20-1 to TRBJ2-2; 7 nucleotides line up with TRBD2. The CDR3 has 16 residues. The germline V gene encodes CDR1 DFQATT and CDR2 SNEGSKA (reference sequence). With 2 bases clipped from V and 3 bases from J, the junction kept 9 bases outside the gene matches. CDR3 nucleotide sequence: TGCAGTGCTAGACCCGAAGGGGCGGGAGACACCGGGGAGCTGTTTTTT. It encodes CSARPEGAGDTGELFF.

This clonotype has more than one count but fewer than ten. The rearrangement uses TRBV29-1 and TRBJ1-2; the D gene is possibly TRBD1 (5 bases). V was shortened by 0 bases and J by 2 bases, with 10 bases between the two germline ends. CDR1 is SQVTM, CDR2 ANQGSEA, per germline. CDR3 length: 14 residues. CDR3 in amino acids: CSVEDRNRNYGYTF. Written as DNA, the CDR3 is TGCAGCGTTGAAGATCGGAACAGGAACTATGGCTACACCTTC.

In this sample, this clonotype turned up a few times. This rearrangement joins TRBV6-6 to TRBJ2-2; no clear D. The CDR3 has 15 amino acids. V dropped 3 bases and J dropped 2 bases, with 10 bases sitting between them. The germline gives CDR1 MNHNY, CDR2 SVGAGI (reference sequence). The CDR3 DNA is TGTGCCAGCAGTTATCAGGATTATAACACCGGGGAGCTGTTTTTT. This translates into CASSYQDYNTGELFF.